This is a list of T cell receptor beta chains from one sample in a study of blood T cell repertoires in COVID-19. Produced via immunoSEQ multiplex PCR; TCRdb's table is partial and in-frame only. The table has about 140,000 clones, around 86% seen once. The specimen sequenced was PBMCs or T cells enriched from blood (not recorded which). These receptors were taken from a man in his fifties or sixties who had recovered from COVID-19. Each CDR3 is given with its conserved first and last residue. D genes are given only for firm matches. The size of a clone is reported for some rows only, either as once, few or many, or as a class for expanded clones.

>TRBJ2-1|TRBV4-1|.|.
CASSHFSNEQFF
TGCGCCAGCAGCCACTTTAGCAATGAGCAGTTCTTC
>TRBJ2-2|TRBV15|TRBD1|.
CATSRTRTGYGELFF
TGTGCCACCAGCAGGACTCGGACAGGTTACGGGGAGCTGTTTTTT
>TRBJ1-5|TRBV7-9|TRBD1|.
CASSLATGQGFDQPQHF
TGTGCCAGCAGCTTAGCGACAGGACAGGGTTTCGATCAGCCCCAGCATTTT
>TRBJ1-1|TRBV5-1|.|.
CASSLAHGRNTEAFF
TGCGCCAGCAGCTTGGCACATGGCAGGAACACTGAAGCTTTCTTT
>TRBJ1-2|TRBV6-5|TRBD1|.
CASRLQGAYGYTF
TGTGCCAGCCGCCTACAGGGGGCGTATGGCTACACCTTC
>TRBJ1-2|TRBV28|.|few
CASSLGGYGNYGYTF
TGTGCCAGCAGTTTAGGGGGGTACGGTAACTATGGCTACACCTTC
>TRBJ2-1|TRBV28|.|.
CASSFAGSDEQFF
TGTGCCAGCAGTTTCGCAGGGTCCGATGAGCAGTTCTTC
>TRBJ1-6|TRBV9|.|.
CASSVSGANSPLHF
TGTGCCAGCAGCGTGAGTGGAGCGAATTCACCCCTCCACTTT
>TRBJ2-1|TRBV25-1|TRBD2|.
CASSELSGREHEQFF
TGTGCCAGCAGTGAACTAAGCGGGAGGGAGCATGAGCAGTTCTTC
>TRBJ1-1|TRBV19|.|.
CASSAVGDYTEAFF
TGTGCCAGTAGCGCCGTCGGGGACTACACTGAAGCTTTCTTT
>TRBJ1-3|TRBV7-8|.|.
CASSLALSGISGNTIYF
TGTGCCAGCAGCTTAGCCCTGTCAGGGATCTCTGGAAACACCATATATTTT
>TRBJ2-7|TRBV6-5|.|.
CASSYSFAGLYEQYF
TGTGCCAGCAGTTACTCGTTCGCAGGCCTCTACGAGCAGTACTTC
>TRBJ2-3|TRBV7-9|.|.
CASSLAEGAANTDTQYF
TGTGCCAGCAGCTTAGCGGAGGGGGCAGCCAACACAGATACGCAGTATTTT
>TRBJ1-2|TRBV10-3|.|.
CAISDMRGYGYTF
TGTGCCATCAGTGATATGAGGGGGTATGGCTACACCTTC
>TRBJ1-1|TRBV7-3|.|.
CASSLQADTEAFF
TGTGCCAGCAGCTTGCAGGCTGACACTGAAGCTTTCTTT
>TRBJ2-7|TRBV5-5|TRBD1|.
CASSQGQGPYEQYF
TGTGCCAGCAGCCAGGGACAGGGGCCCTACGAGCAGTACTTC
>TRBJ1-6|TRBV5-1|.|.
CASFGGDPNSPLHF
TGCGCCAGCTTTGGGGGGGACCCTAATTCACCCCTCCACTTT
>TRBJ1-3|TRBV11-2|.|.
CASSLWAGSSGNTIYF
TGTGCCAGCAGCTTATGGGCAGGGTCCTCTGGAAACACCATATATTTT
>TRBJ1-5|TRBV6-5|TRBD1|.
CASSYHRGGAQPQHF
TGTGCCAGCAGTTACCACAGGGGTGGAGCTCAGCCCCAGCATTTT
>TRBJ2-2|TRBV5-1|.|.
CASSPRNTGELFF
TGCGCCAGCAGCCCCCGGAACACCGGGGAGCTGTTTTTT
>TRBJ1-5|TRBV12-3/TRBV12-4|.|once
CASSSGEGQPQHF
TGTGCCAGCAGCTCAGGTGAGGGTCAGCCCCAGCATTTT
>TRBJ2-3|TRBV10-2|.|.
CASRGGLIGGSTDTQYF
TGCGCCAGCAGGGGGGGACTAATCGGGGGCTCCACAGATACGCAGTATTTT
>TRBJ1-2|TRBV4-2|.|once
CASSQEMSLDYGYTF
TGTGCCAGCAGCCAAGAAATGAGTCTGGACTATGGCTACACCTTC
>TRBJ1-1|TRBV18|TRBD1|.
CASSPRTGFDTEAFF
TGTGCCAGCTCACCTCGGACAGGGTTTGACACTGAAGCTTTCTTT
>TRBJ2-7|TRBV6-1|.|.
CASSEYEVTGYEQYF
TGTGCCAGCAGTGAATACGAGGTGACGGGCTACGAGCAGTACTTC
>TRBJ2-2|TRBV5-1|.|.
CASSPLAGELFF
TGCGCCAGCAGCCCCCTAGCCGGGGAGCTGTTTTTT
>TRBJ2-1|TRBV11-2|TRBD2|.
CASSPGGLAGGRDEQFF
TGTGCCAGCAGCCCCGGCGGACTAGCGGGGGGTAGGGATGAGCAGTTCTTC